This TCR beta chain was documented in a study of cytomegalovirus exposure and HLA in healthy donors. Overall study: Unique TCR beta sequences numbering about 100 million came from about 179 million T cells in an earlier analysis.

V was clipped by 10 bases and J by 6 bases, with 16 bases between them. Germline loops: CDR1 MNHEY, CDR2 SMNVEV (reference sequence). The CDR3 length is 14 residues. Comment on this clone: The target antigen is unknown.

Researchers ran the PCR with 60 Vbeta and 13 Jbeta primers. TCRdb keeps only in-frame clones here, not all; method: immunoSEQ multiplex PCR. The repertoire holds under 200,000 clones, with about four fifths as singletons. Study-wide points: For most TCR beta V segments, an earlier analysis put the productive rate at about 87% or about 30% of the time. The study designated 150 to 200 TCR beta chains cytomegalovirus-associated. Sequencing likely generated an artifact that appeared as a cluster of highly shared sequence variants.

V gene TRBV27 combines with J gene TRBJ1-6; D unclear. Sequencing was done on a sample of PBMCs. The clonotype was recovered from a woman between 50 and 59 years old in good health and CMV-seronegative. CDR3 bases: TGTGCCACTTCACGCCCGGGGTTTAATTCACCCCTCCACTTT. It translates to CATSRPGFNSPLHF.